This is a list of T cell receptor beta chains from one sample in a study of cytomegalovirus exposure and HLA in healthy donors. Data came from immunoSEQ multiplex PCR; TCRdb stores just in-frame clones and leaves some out. Of 200,000 or so clones listed, around 87% are singletons. Sequences were obtained from PBMCs. The receptors shown here come from a woman aged 18-30 years in good health and CMV-seropositive. Both conserved end residues are part of each CDR3. The D gene is left open where the match is weak. Size values are once, few and many counts, or a class for expanded clones, and some rows have none.

D gene | J gene | clone size | V gene | CDR3 DNA | CDR3 protein
. | TRBJ2-7 | . | TRBV6-1 | TGTGCCAGCAGTGAAGGCGGGACCCTTCCCGGAAAACTCTACGAGCAGTACTTC | CASSEGGTLPGKLYEQYF
. | TRBJ1-5 | . | TRBV4-1 | TGCGCCAGCAGCCAGGGTGAGGTTGGTCAGCCCCAGCATTTT | CASSQGEVGQPQHF
TRBD1 | TRBJ1-3 | . | TRBV7-2 | TGTGCCAGCAGCTTAATCCACAGGGGTGGAAACACCATATATTTT | CASSLIHRGGNTIYF
. | TRBJ2-7 | . | TRBV11-2 | TGTGCCAGCAGCTCCATACGGACAGTCTACGAGCAGTACTTC | CASSSIRTVYEQYF
. | TRBJ1-2 | . | TRBV10-3 | TGTGCCATCAGTGACCCTCGGACAGAGAGCTATGGCTACACCTTC | CAISDPRTESYGYTF
. | TRBJ1-2 | . | TRBV7-8 | TGTGCCAGCAGCTACAGGGACTATTCTAACTATGGCTACACCTTC | CASSYRDYSNYGYTF
. | TRBJ2-1 | . | TRBV4-2 | TGTGCCAGCAGCTCTCGCGGGGCGAAGAATGAGCAGTTCTTC | CASSSRGAKNEQFF
. | TRBJ2-3 | few | TRBV7-9 | TGTGCCAGCAGCTCGCAGGGAAAAGATACGCAGTATTTT | CASSSQGKDTQYF
. | TRBJ1-1 | . | TRBV28 | TGTGCCAGCAGTGGGCCCAGGGTGGGGAACACTGAAGCTTTCTTT | CASSGPRVGNTEAFF
. | TRBJ2-3 | . | TRBV9 | TGTGCCAGCAGCCCACGCGGGGCAGAGTTGGATACGCAGTATTTT | CASSPRGAELDTQYF
. | TRBJ1-1 | . | TRBV2 | TGTGCCAGCAGTGATTGGGGAGCTCTGGGCACTGAAGCTTTCTTT | CASSDWGALGTEAFF
TRBD1 | TRBJ2-2 | . | TRBV5-6 | TGTGCCAGCAGCTGGAAATTCCGGGACAGCAGCACCGGGGAGCTGTTTTTT | CASSWKFRDSSTGELFF
. | TRBJ1-2 | few | TRBV10-2 | TGCGCCAGCAGTGAGTCGAGGAACTATGGCTACACCTTC | CASSESRNYGYTF
. | TRBJ2-2 | . | TRBV19 | TGTGCCAGTACCCTCTGGAGCTACCTACGGACCGGGGAGCTGTTTTTT | CASTLWSYLRTGELFF
. | TRBJ1-5 | . | TRBV28 | TGTGCCACTCGACAGAGCAATCAGCCCCAGCATTTT | CATRQSNQPQHF
. | TRBJ2-7 | . | TRBV7-9 | TGTGCCAGCAGCTTCCCCAGGGACTACGAGCAGTACTTC | CASSFPRDYEQYF
. | TRBJ2-1 | . | TRBV28 | TGTGCCAGCAGCACAATACAGGGCTTCTCCTACAATGAGCAGTTCTTC | CASSTIQGFSYNEQFF
TRBD2 | TRBJ2-1 | . | TRBV27 | TGTGCCAGCAGCAGCGGGACTAGCGGGACCTACAATGAGCAGTTCTTC | CASSSGTSGTYNEQFF
. | TRBJ1-2 | . | TRBV25-1 | TGTGCCAGCAGCACAGCGGGTGGCTACACCTTC | CASSTAGGYTF
. | TRBJ2-3 | once | TRBV28 | TGTGCCAGCAGTTTAGGCGGCAGACGCACAGATACGCAGTATTTT | CASSLGGRRTDTQYF
. | TRBJ1-1 | . | TRBV6-5 | TGTGCCAGCAGCAGGGAAACTGAAGCTTTCTTT | CASSRETEAFF
TRBD1 | TRBJ2-7 | . | TRBV19 | TGTGCCAGTAGTATAGGGACAGGAGCCTACGAGCAGTACTTC | CASSIGTGAYEQYF
. | TRBJ1-5 | . | TRBV6-6 | TGTGCCAGCAGTAAACAGGGTTTCAATCAGCCCCAGCATTTT | CASSKQGFNQPQHF
. | TRBJ1-1 | . | TRBV28 | TGTGCCAGCAGCCGACATGGAGGGACTGAAGCTTTCTTT | CASSRHGGTEAFF
. | TRBJ2-3 | . | TRBV5-1 | TGCGCCAGCAGCTTTAGCGGAGACGACACAGATACGCAGTATTTT | CASSFSGDDTDTQYF
. | TRBJ2-7 | . | TRBV28 | TGTGCCAGCAGTCCCAAAAGAAAAACACAATGGTGGCGGGACTACGAGCAGTACTTC | CASSPKRKTQWWRDYEQYF
TRBD1 | TRBJ2-7 | few | TRBV19 | TGTGCCAGTAGGCGACAGGGGGATTTCGAGCAGTACTTC | CASRRQGDFEQYF
. | TRBJ1-1 | . | TRBV9 | TGTGCCAGCAGCCGGGTAGGATTGAACACTGAAGCTTTCTTT | CASSRVGLNTEAFF
TRBD2 | TRBJ2-7 | . | TRBV2 | TGTGCCACCAGTAGCGGGAGGGCCTACGAGCAGTACTTC | CATSSGRAYEQYF
TRBD2 | TRBJ2-3 | . | TRBV6-1 | TGTGCCAGCAGAAGACTAGCGGAGTCCCCAGATACGCAGTATTTT | CASRRLAESPDTQYF
TRBD2 | TRBJ2-1 | . | TRBV10-3 | TGTGCCATCAGGACTCTAGCGGGAGAATTCAATGAGCAGTTCTTC | CAIRTLAGEFNEQFF
. | TRBJ2-2 | . | TRBV27 | TGTGCCAGCGCTAGGCTTGGCAACACCGGGGAGCTGTTTTTT | CASARLGNTGELFF
TRBD2 | TRBJ2-2 | . | TRBV30 | TGTGCCTGGGGACTAGAGGCGACCGGGGAGCTGTTTTTT | CAWGLEATGELFF